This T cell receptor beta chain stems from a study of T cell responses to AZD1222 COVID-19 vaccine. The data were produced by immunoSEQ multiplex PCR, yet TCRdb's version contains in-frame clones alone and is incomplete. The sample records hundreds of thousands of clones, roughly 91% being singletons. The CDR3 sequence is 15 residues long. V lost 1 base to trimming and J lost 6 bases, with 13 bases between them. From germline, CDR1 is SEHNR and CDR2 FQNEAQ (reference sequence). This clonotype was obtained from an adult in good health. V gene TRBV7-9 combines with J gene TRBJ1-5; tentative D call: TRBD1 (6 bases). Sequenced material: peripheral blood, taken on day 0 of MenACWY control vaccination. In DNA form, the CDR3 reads TGTGCCAGCAGCTTAGGGGGGGCGATCGGTCAGCCCCAGCATTTT. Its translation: CASSLGGAIGQPQHF.